These 9 T cell receptor beta chains were sequenced from one sample in a study of graft-versus-host responses after intestinal transplantation. Repertoires were generated with immunoSEQ multiplex PCR, while TCRdb's copy carries only in-frame clones and drops some. Of tens of thousands of clones in the sample, 83% are singletons; the top ten hold 3% to 4%. Sequencing was performed on PBMCs, taken roughly 1,000 days after transplant. The receptors shown here come from a human patient who received an intestinal transplant, so some T cells may come from the graft donor.

This clone was seen only a few times. This chain connects TRBV5-6 to TRBJ2-7, with 11 bases aligning to TRBD2. This CDR3 is 16 amino acids long. V was clipped by 3 bases and J by 3 bases; unmatched bases: 8. CDR1 is SGHDT, CDR2 YYEEEE, per germline. The CDR3 spells CASSSLAGGPIYEQYF. CDR3 nucleotides: TGTGCCAGCAGCTCCCTAGCGGGAGGCCCGATCTACGAGCAGTACTTC.

The V gene is TRBV5-1, the J gene TRBJ2-1, with 13 bases identical to TRBD2. Germline assignment: CDR1 SGHRS and CDR2 YFSETQ. Unmatched junction bases numbered 16, after V lost 6 bases and J lost 7 bases. The CDR3 runs 18 residues. This chain's CDR3 is CASTTSFPGLAGINEQFF. In nucleotides, the CDR3 is TGCGCCAGCACCACTTCGTTTCCGGGACTAGCGGGAATAAATGAGCAGTTCTTC.

The rearrangement links TRBV27 to TRBJ1-1; 7 bases agree with TRBD1. Trimming cost V 2 bases and J 6 bases; bases outside gene matches: 6. This CDR3 is 14 amino acids long. The V gene's germline CDR1 is MNHEY and CDR2 SMNVEV (reference sequence). The CDR3 spells CASSLTDTGAEAFF. CDR3 sequence (DNA): TGTGCCAGCAGTTTAACCGACACAGGGGCTGAAGCTTTCTTT.

V usage is TRBV11-2 and J usage is TRBJ2-1, with TRBD2 matching 14 bases. Germline CDR1 and CDR2: SGHAT and FQNNGV. V was pared by 5 bases and J by 2 bases, with 11 bases of the junction left unmatched. There are 19 residues in the CDR3. Here the CDR3 DNA reads TGTGCCAGCAGCCCTAAAGGGGGGACTAGCGGGAGCACCTACAATGAGCAGTTCTTC. Translation gives CASSPKGGTSGSTYNEQFF.

The chain employs TRBV19 and TRBJ2-5; D perhaps matches TRBD1 (6 bases). TRBJ2-7 explains the end of the DNA better; the J call may be wrong. Germline assignment: CDR1 LNHDA and CDR2 SQIVND (reference sequence). The CDR3 loop spans 15 amino acids. The CDR3 DNA is TGTGCCAGTAGTGAGGGTTGGGGGCCCACCTACGAGCAGTACTTC. Its translation is CASSEGWGPTYEQYF.

The rearrangement uses TRBV10-2 and TRBJ2-2; 9 nucleotides match TRBD2. In germline, CDR1 is WSHSY, CDR2 SAAADI. Trimming at V came to 9 bases and at J to 5 bases, leaving 7 bases not matched to a gene. This CDR3 is built from 14 residues. CDR3 protein: CASSSGVGTGELFF. In DNA form, the CDR3 reads TGCGCCAGTTCTAGCGGGGTCGGTACCGGGGAGCTGTTTTTT.

The chain recombines TRBV14 with TRBJ1-6; 7 bases are a match to TRBD1. Trimming at V came to 1 base and at J to 9 bases, leaving 6 bases not matched to a gene. The CDR3 spans 15 residues. Looked up from germline, CDR1 is SGHDN and CDR2 is FVKESK. CDR3 sequence (DNA): TGTGCCAGCAGCCAAGGGACAGGCGGCCTTTCACCCCTCCACTTT. Amino acid sequence: CASSQGTGGLSPLHF.

This sequence joins TRBV2 and TRBJ1-6; TRBD1 might be the D (5 bases). Trimming took 8 bases from V and 1 from J, leaving 6 bases between them. The CDR3 length is 13 residues. The germline V gene encodes CDR1 SNHLY and CDR2 FYNNEI. For the CDR3, the DNA is TGTGCCAGCCGGGGGTCCTATAATTCACCCCTCCACTTT. The encoded protein is CASRGSYNSPLHF.

This chain uses TRBV30 with TRBJ1-5; D may be TRBD1 (6 bases). The V gene's germline CDR1 is GTSNPN and CDR2 SVGIG (reference sequence). The CDR3 spans 13 residues. V was pared by 0 bases and J by 5 bases, with 8 bases between. The CDR3 sequence: CAWSVGGDQPQHF. The CDR3 coding sequence is TGTGCCTGGAGTGTAGGGGGAGATCAGCCCCAGCATTTT.